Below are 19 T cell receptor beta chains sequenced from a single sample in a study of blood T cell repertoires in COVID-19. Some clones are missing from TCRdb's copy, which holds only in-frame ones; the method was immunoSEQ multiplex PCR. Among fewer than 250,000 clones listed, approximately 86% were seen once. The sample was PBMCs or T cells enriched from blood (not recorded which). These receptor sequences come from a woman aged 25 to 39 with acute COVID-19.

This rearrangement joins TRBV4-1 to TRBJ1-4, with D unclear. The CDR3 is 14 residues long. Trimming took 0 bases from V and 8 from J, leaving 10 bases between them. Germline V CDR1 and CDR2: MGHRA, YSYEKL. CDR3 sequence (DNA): TGCGCCAGCAGCCAAGATCCCCGCGAGGAAAAACTGTTTTTT. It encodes CASSQDPREEKLFF.

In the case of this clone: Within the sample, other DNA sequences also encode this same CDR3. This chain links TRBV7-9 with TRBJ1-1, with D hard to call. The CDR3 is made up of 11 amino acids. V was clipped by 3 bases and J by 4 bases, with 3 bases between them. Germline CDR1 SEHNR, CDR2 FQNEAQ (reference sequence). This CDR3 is CASSLSTEAFF. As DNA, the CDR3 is TGTGCCAGCAGCTTGAGCACTGAAGCTTTCTTT.

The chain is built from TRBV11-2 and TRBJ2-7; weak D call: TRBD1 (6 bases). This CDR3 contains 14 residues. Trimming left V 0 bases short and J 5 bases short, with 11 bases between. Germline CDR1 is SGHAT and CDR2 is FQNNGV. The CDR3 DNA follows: TGTGCCAGCAGCTTAGACACAGGGCTCGACGAGCAGTACTTC. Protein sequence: CASSLDTGLDEQYF.

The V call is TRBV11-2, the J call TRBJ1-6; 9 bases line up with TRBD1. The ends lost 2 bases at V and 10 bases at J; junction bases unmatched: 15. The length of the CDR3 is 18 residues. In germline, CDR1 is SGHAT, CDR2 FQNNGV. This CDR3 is CASSLSFRDREMGSPLHF. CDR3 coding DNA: TGTGCCAGCAGCTTATCCTTCAGGGACAGGGAGATGGGATCACCCCTCCACTTT.

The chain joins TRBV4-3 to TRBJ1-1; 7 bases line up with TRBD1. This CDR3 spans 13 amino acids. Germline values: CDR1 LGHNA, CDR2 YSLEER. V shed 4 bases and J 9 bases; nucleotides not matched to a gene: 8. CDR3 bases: TGCGCCAGCAGCCCCGCGACAGGGTATCAAGCTTTCTTT. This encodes CASSPATGYQAFF.

The CDR3 sequence: CASSPRDQRGTDTQYF. In nucleotides, the CDR3 is TGTGCCAGCTCACCAAGAGACCAGCGGGGGACAGATACGCAGTATTTT. J is TRBJ2-3 and V is TRBV18; 8 bases agree with TRBD2. This CDR3 has 16 residues. V gave up 2 bases and J gave up 3 bases; unmatched junction bases: 7. The V gene's germline CDR1 is KGHSH and CDR2 LQKENI.

This CDR3 is CASSVGGATNEKLFF. CDR3 nucleotides: TGTGCCAGCAGCGTAGGGGGCGCAACTAATGAAAAACTGTTTTTT. V gene TRBV9 combines with J gene TRBJ1-4, with D tentatively TRBD1 (5 bases). The CDR3 runs to 15 residues. Germline CDR1 SGDLS, CDR2 YYNGEE. Trimming removed 0 bases at V and 0 bases at J, with 6 bases between.

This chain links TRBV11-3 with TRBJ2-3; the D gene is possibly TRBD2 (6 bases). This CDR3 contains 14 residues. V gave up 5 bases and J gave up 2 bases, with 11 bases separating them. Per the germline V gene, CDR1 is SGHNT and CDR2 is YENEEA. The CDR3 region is CASSPGTYTDTQYF. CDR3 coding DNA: TGTGCCAGCAGCCCGGGGACTTACACAGATACGCAGTATTTT.

The CDR3 DNA reads TGTGCCAGCAGTGGGACACCCCGGATCCGAAACACCATATATTTT. Its protein product is CASSGTPRIRNTIYF. J is TRBJ1-3 and V is TRBV2; D may be TRBD1 (5 bases). The germline V gene encodes CDR1 SNHLY and CDR2 FYNNEI. The length of the CDR3 is 15 residues. V lost 4 bases to trimming and J lost 5 bases, with 15 bases between them.

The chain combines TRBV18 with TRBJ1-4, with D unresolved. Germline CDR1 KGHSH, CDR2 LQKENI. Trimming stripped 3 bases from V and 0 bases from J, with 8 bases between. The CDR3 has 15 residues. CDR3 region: CASSPIDTTNEKLFF. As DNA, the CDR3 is TGTGCCAGCTCACCTATTGACACAACTAATGAAAAACTGTTTTTT. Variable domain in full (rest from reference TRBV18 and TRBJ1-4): NAGVMQNPRHLVRRRGQEARLRCSPMKGHSHVYWYRQLPEEGLKFMVYLQKENIIDESGMPKERFSAEFPKEGPSILRIQQVVRGDSAAYFCASSPIDTTNEKLFFGSGTQLSVL.

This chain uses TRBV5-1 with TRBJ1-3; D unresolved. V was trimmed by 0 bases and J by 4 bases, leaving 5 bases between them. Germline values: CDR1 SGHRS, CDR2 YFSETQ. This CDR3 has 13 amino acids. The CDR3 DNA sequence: TGCGCCAGCAGCTTGGACAGCGGAAACACCATATATTTT. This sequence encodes CASSLDSGNTIYF. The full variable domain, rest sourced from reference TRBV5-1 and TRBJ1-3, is KAGVTQTPRYLIKTRGQQVTLSCSPISGHRSVSWYQQTPGQGLQFLFEYFSETQRNKGNFPGRFSGRQFSNSRSEMNVSTLELGDSALYLCASSLDSGNTIYFGEGSWLTVV.

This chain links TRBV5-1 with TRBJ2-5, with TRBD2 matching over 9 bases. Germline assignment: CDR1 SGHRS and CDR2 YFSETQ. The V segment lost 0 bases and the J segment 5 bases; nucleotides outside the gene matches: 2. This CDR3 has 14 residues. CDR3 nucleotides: TGCGCCAGCAGCTTGGGGACTAGCGCGGAGACCCAGTACTTC. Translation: CASSLGTSAETQYF.

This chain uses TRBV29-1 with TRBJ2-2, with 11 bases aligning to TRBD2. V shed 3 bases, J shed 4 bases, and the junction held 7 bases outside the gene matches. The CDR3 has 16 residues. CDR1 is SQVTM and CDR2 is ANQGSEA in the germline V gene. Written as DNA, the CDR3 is TGCAGCGTTGATGAAGCCGGGACTAGCGGCACCGGGGAGCTGTTTTTT. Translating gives CSVDEAGTSGTGELFF.

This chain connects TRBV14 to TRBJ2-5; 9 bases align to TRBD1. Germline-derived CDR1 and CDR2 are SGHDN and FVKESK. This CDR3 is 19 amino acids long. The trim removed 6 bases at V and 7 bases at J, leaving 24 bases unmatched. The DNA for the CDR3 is TGTGCCAGCAGTCCTAGGCTATCGGGACAGGGTTCCATCCCAGGGACCCAGTACTTC. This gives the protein CASSPRLSGQGSIPGTQYF.

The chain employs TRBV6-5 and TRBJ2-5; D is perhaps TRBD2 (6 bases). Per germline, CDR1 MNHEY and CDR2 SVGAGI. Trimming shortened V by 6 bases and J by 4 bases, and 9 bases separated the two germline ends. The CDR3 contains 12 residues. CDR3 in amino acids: CASRGSGETQYF. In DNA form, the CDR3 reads TGTGCCAGCAGGGGTAGCGGAGAGACCCAGTACTTC.

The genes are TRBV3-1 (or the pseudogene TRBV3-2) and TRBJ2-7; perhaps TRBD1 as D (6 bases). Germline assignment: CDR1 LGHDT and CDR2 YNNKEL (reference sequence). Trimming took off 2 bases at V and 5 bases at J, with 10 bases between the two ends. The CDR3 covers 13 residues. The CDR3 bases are TGTGCCAGCAGCCAAACAGGGTTCAACGAGCAGTACTTC. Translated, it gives CASSQTGFNEQYF.

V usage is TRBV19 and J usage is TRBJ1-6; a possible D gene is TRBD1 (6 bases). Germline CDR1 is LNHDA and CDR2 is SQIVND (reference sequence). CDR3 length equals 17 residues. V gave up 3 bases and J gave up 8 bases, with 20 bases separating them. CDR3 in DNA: TGTGCCAGTAGTATTATTTTCGGGCAGGGGATACATTCACCCCTCCACTTT. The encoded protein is CASSIIFGQGIHSPLHF.

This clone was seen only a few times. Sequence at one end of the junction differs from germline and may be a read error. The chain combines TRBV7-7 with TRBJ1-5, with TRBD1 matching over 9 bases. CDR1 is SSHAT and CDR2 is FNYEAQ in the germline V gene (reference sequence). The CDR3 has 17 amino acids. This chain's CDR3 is CASSLALHRGPRQPQHF. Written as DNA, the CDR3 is TGTGCTAGCAGCTTAGCCCTTCACAGGGGGCCACGGCAGCCCCAGCATTTT.

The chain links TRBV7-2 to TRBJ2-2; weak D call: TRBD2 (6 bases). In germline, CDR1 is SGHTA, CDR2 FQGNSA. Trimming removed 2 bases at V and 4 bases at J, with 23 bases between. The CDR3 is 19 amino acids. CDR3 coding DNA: TGTGCCAGCAGCTTATCCCGGGACTTACGTCTTCTGAGCACCGGGGAGCTGTTTTTT. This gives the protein CASSLSRDLRLLSTGELFF.